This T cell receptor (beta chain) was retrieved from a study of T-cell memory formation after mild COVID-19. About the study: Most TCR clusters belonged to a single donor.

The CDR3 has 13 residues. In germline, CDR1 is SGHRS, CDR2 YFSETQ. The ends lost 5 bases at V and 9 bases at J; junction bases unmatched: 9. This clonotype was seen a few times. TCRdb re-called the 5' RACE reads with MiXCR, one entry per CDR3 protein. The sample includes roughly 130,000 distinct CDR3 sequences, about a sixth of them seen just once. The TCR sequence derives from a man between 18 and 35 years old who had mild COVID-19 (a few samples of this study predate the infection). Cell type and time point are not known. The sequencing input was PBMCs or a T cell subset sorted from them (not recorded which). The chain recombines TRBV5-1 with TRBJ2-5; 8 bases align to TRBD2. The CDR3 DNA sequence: TGCGCCAGCAGTTTACCGGGACTAGGAGCCCAGTACTTC. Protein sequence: CASSLPGLGAQYF.